This T cell receptor beta chain was captured in a study of T cells after yellow fever vaccination. 5'RACE template switching generated TCR cDNA, adding a universal primer site and UMIs. TCRdb re-analysed the 5' RACE reads in MiXCR, keeping a single row per CDR3 protein. The table includes some 110,000 distinct CDR3 sequences, around 8.6% detected once. The CDR3 totals 17 residues. The germline CDR1 and CDR2 sequences are DFQATT and SNEGSKA (reference sequence). V lost 3 bases, J lost 4 bases, and 8 bases stayed unmatched. This clonotype was seen ten or more times. The sample was CD8+ T cells sorted from PBMCs, taken 45 days after the yellow fever booster vaccination. The rearrangement joins TRBV20-1 to TRBJ2-2; TRBD2 aligns across 13 bases. The receptor's source is a man aged 25-40 years who received the YFV17D yellow fever vaccine. CDR3 nucleotide sequence: TGCAGTGCTAGCGGACTAGCGGGAGCCTCGTTCACCGGGGAGCTGTTTTTT. It specifies CSASGLAGASFTGELFF.